This T cell receptor (beta chain) was captured in a study of CD8+ T cells in alopecia areata. Study details: Treated individuals took tofacitinib by mouth, 5 to 10 mg twice daily.

Extracted RNA was reverse transcribed, and the resulting cDNA served as sequencing template. This table comes from immunoSEQ multiplex PCR, and its TCRdb copy is limited to in-frame clones, with some not included. The sample records about 190,000 clones, about 63% being singletons. Specimens obtained from alopecia areata patients comprised lesional scalp punch biopsies and peripheral blood. Sorting from PBMCs produced CD4+ and CD8+ T cells. V was cut by 10 bases and J by 5 bases, with 10 bases left in between. Germline CDR1 and CDR2: LNHDA and SQIVND (reference sequence). CDR3 length: 11 residues. V usage is TRBV19 and J usage is TRBJ2-3; no clear D gene. Here the sequenced sample was CD4+ T cells sorted from blood, taken at week 0. The TCR was taken from a human donor with alopecia areata. The CDR3 DNA sequence: TGTGCCACCGGTAGTGGAGATACGCAGTATTTT. Translated, it gives CATGSGDTQYF.